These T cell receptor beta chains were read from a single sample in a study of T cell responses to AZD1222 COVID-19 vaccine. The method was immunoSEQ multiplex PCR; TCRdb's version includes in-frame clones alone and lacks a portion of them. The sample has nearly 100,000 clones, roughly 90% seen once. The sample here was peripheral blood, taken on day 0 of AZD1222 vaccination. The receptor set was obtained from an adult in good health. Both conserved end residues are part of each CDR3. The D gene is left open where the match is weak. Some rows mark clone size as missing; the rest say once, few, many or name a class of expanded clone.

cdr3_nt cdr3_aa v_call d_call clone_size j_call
TGTGCCAGAAGCTTAGGTGAGGGGATCAGCAATCAGCCCCAGCATTTT CARSLGEGISNQPQHF TRBV7-5 . . TRBJ1-5
TGCGCCAGCAGAGTTGGACAGGGTGGCTACACCTTC CASRVGQGGYTF TRBV5-1 TRBD1 . TRBJ1-2
TGTGCCTGGAGTGTACAACGTTCCTATGGCTACACCTTC CAWSVQRSYGYTF TRBV30 . . TRBJ1-2
TGCAGCGTTGAAGGGCCAGGGGGCCACGAGCAGTACTTC CSVEGPGGHEQYF TRBV29-1 TRBD1 . TRBJ2-7
TGTGCCAGCAGTTTTTCAGGACAGGCGAACACTGAAGCTTTCTTT CASSFSGQANTEAFF TRBV2 TRBD1 . TRBJ1-1
TGCGCCTCTCGGCGGCTAGCGGGGGGGCTATACGAGCAGTACTTC CASRRLAGGLYEQYF TRBV5-1 TRBD2 . TRBJ2-7
TGTGCCATCAGTGCGGGCAGGGGGCGAGAGCAGTACTTC CAISAGRGREQYF TRBV10-3 TRBD1 . TRBJ2-7
TGTGCCAGCAGTTTAGGTTTTGGGACTAGCGGGGATTACAATGAGCAGTTCTTC CASSLGFGTSGDYNEQFF TRBV28 TRBD2 . TRBJ2-1
TGTGCCAGCAGCTACAGGAGGGGTACCACAGATACGCAGTATTTT CASSYRRGTTDTQYF TRBV7-8 . once TRBJ2-3
TGTGCCACCCAAGGCAGGGGACAGACCCAGTACTTC CATQGRGQTQYF TRBV19 . . TRBJ2-5
TGTGCCAGCAGTTCCCCGGACTCTGGCGGGGAGCTGTTTTTT CASSSPDSGGELFF TRBV5-4 . . TRBJ2-2
TGTGCCAGTAGTATCTCGAACAGGGCTGGGGCCAACGTCCTGACTTTC CASSISNRAGANVLTF TRBV19 . . TRBJ2-6
TGCGCCAGCAGCCCAACCGGGACAGCCTCCTACGAGCAGTACTTC CASSPTGTASYEQYF TRBV5-1 TRBD1 . TRBJ2-7
TGTGCCAGCTCACCAGGGACCGGAGCTTTCTTT CASSPGTGAFF TRBV18 . once TRBJ1-1
TGTGCCAGTAGCCAGGGGACCCACACCGGGGAGCTGTTTTTT CASSQGTHTGELFF TRBV19 . . TRBJ2-2
TGTGCCAGCAGTTTAAGTGCGGGGGGGCACACAGATACGCAGTATTTT CASSLSAGGHTDTQYF TRBV27 TRBD2 . TRBJ2-3
TGTGCCAGCATGGGGGACCACACAGATACGCAGTATTTT CASMGDHTDTQYF TRBV2 . . TRBJ2-3
TGTGCTTGGGAGCCAGATAATTCACCCCTCCACTTT CAWEPDNSPLHF TRBV30 . . TRBJ1-6
TGTGCCACCAGCAGACAGAGACAGGGGCTGTACGAGCAGTACTTC CATSRQRQGLYEQYF TRBV15 TRBD1 . TRBJ2-7
TGTGCCAGCAGCCCCTCAGAGTGGAAGACTGAAGCTTTCTTT CASSPSEWKTEAFF TRBV3-1/TRBV3-2 . once TRBJ1-1
TGTGCCAGCAGTTCTGAACCGGGGCGCCCGGATACGCAGTATTTT CASSSEPGRPDTQYF TRBV27 . once TRBJ2-3
TGTGCCAGCAGCTTAAGGAGCAGGGGTTCACCCCTCCACTTT CASSLRSRGSPLHF TRBV13 . few TRBJ1-6
TGTGCCAGCTCGCCCGAGACAGTGAACACTGAAGCTTTCTTT CASSPETVNTEAFF TRBV18 . . TRBJ1-1
TGTGCCAGCAGCCTCCCCCATCAGCCCCAGCATTTT CASSLPHQPQHF TRBV28 . . TRBJ1-5
TGTGCCAGCAGTTTGCCGGGACACCTCTACGAGCAGTACTTC CASSLPGHLYEQYF TRBV28 . . TRBJ2-7
TGTGCCAGCAGTTACCGGCACAGTGGTGAAAAACTGTTTTTT CASSYRHSGEKLFF TRBV6-5 . . TRBJ1-4
TGTGCCAGCAGTTCCCCGGGAGTTGGGCAGTACTTC CASSSPGVGQYF TRBV5-5 . . TRBJ2-7
TGTGCCAGCAGTTTTTACGGGATGAACACTGAAGCTTTCTTT CASSFYGMNTEAFF TRBV27 . . TRBJ1-1
TGTGCCTGGAGTGTAAGTAGGGTAAGCGAGCAGTACTTC CAWSVSRVSEQYF TRBV30 . . TRBJ2-7
TGCGCCAGCAGCACCACAGGGTCTGAGAATCAGCCCCAGCATTTT CASSTTGSENQPQHF TRBV5-1 . . TRBJ1-5
TGCGCCAGCAGTGACGGGGCCATGAACACTGAAGCTTTCTTT CASSDGAMNTEAFF TRBV10-1 . . TRBJ1-1
TGTGCCAGCAGACCCGGACTTCCCTCAGGCGATGAGCAGTTCTTC CASRPGLPSGDEQFF TRBV7-8 . . TRBJ2-1
TGTGCCAGCAGTTGGACTAGCGGGGGACCTGCAGATACGCAGTATTTT CASSWTSGGPADTQYF TRBV6-2/TRBV6-3 TRBD2 . TRBJ2-3
TGTGCCAGCATGGCAGGGATCTCCTACAATGAGCAGTTCTTC CASMAGISYNEQFF TRBV2 . . TRBJ2-1
TGTGCCAGTAGTATTCAGGGGCCCCATCAGCCCCAGCATTTT CASSIQGPHQPQHF TRBV19 . . TRBJ1-5
TGTGCCAGCAGTGACTCAGCGGGGGGGTACAATGAGCAGTTCTTC CASSDSAGGYNEQFF TRBV6-4 TRBD2 . TRBJ2-1
TGTGCCAGCAGCTCCGCGGGGGGGGGAAACACCATATATTTT CASSSAGGGNTIYF TRBV7-2 . . TRBJ1-3
TGTGCCAGCAGTCTGACAGGGACAACTAATGAAAAACTGTTTTTT CASSLTGTTNEKLFF TRBV2 TRBD1 . TRBJ1-4
TGTGCCAGCAGCCCCCAACAGGGGACGGAGACCCAGTACTTC CASSPQQGTETQYF TRBV11-2 TRBD1 . TRBJ2-5
TGTGCCAGCAGCGGAGGACAGGAGATATATAGCAATCAGCCCCAGCATTTT CASSGGQEIYSNQPQHF TRBV28 TRBD1 . TRBJ1-5
TGCGCCAGCAGCCCCGGACAGGGGGGAGGCTACACCTTC CASSPGQGGGYTF TRBV5-1 TRBD1 . TRBJ1-2
TGTGCCAGCAGTGGCGGATACGCGAACACCGGGGAGCTGTTTTTT CASSGGYANTGELFF TRBV11-3 . . TRBJ2-2
TGTGCCAGCAGCCAACAGCGGGGGGTCCTCCAAGATACGCAGTATTTT CASSQQRGVLQDTQYF TRBV13 TRBD2 once TRBJ2-3
TGTGCCAGCAGTGAAGGAAGACAGGGCAAGACCCAGTACTTC CASSEGRQGKTQYF TRBV6-1 TRBD1 . TRBJ2-5
TGTGCCAGTAGTCGGGCCTTTATTAGCACAGATACGCAGTATTTT CASSRAFISTDTQYF TRBV19 . . TRBJ2-3
TGTGCCAGCAGCTTGGGTAGAACTAACTATGGCTACACCTTC CASSLGRTNYGYTF TRBV5-4 . . TRBJ1-2
TGTGCCAGCAGTTTCAGGGGGCAATCACCCCTCCACTTT CASSFRGQSPLHF TRBV6-5 TRBD1 . TRBJ1-6
TGTGCCAGCAGCTTCCGCGAAGGGAACGGCTACACCTTC CASSFREGNGYTF TRBV11-3 . once TRBJ1-2
TGCGCCAGCAGCCCCGGGGGACCGAACACCGGGGAGCTGTTTTTT CASSPGGPNTGELFF TRBV4-1 . . TRBJ2-2
TGTGCCACCAGTGACATTACAGATACGCAGTATTTT CATSDITDTQYF TRBV24-1 . . TRBJ2-3